This T cell receptor (beta chain) was profiled in a study of T cells in Graves' hyperthyroidism and ophthalmopathy. This clonotype was recorded many times. TCR beta CDR3 region amplification was performed from RNA transcripts. A set of HTBI primers served as the primers for a first-round RT-PCR of the TCR CDR3. TCRdb fed the multiplex PCR reads into MiXCR, producing one record per CDR3 protein. The sample holds 300,000 to 450,000 distinct CDR3 sequences; roughly an eighth are singletons and the top ten take 9.2%. The CDR3 runs to 14 residues. Trimming removed 0 bases from V and 3 bases from J, with 6 bases in between. Per germline, CDR1 SGHAT and CDR2 FQNNGV. Diagnosis rested on symptoms, serum thyroxine and TRAb, thyroid ultrasound, and orbital computed tomography.

The sample was blood. The chain has TRBV11-2 and TRBJ2-1; D gene uncertain. The receptor's source is a woman aged 18-29 years with Graves' hyperthyroidism. This CDR3 reads CASSLETVYNEQFF. The CDR3 coding sequence is TGTGCCAGCAGCTTAGAGACCGTCTACAATGAGCAGTTCTTC.